This T cell receptor (beta chain) emerged from a study of blood T cell repertoires in COVID-19. The method was immunoSEQ multiplex PCR; TCRdb's version includes in-frame clones alone and lacks a portion of them. The sample holds roughly 280,000 clones; over 65% are singletons and the top ten take about 4.3%. Germline lookup yields CDR1 MNHEY and CDR2 SVGAGI. This CDR3 region has 12 residues. V was pared by 6 bases and J by 5 bases, with 10 bases between. The V gene is TRBV6-5, the J gene TRBJ2-5; D remains unclear. This sequence originates from a man aged 55-75 years who had recovered from COVID-19. Sample: peripheral blood. CDR3 sequence (DNA): TGTGCCAGCAGCCTAACCCGGGAGACCCAGTACTTC. Translation gives CASSLTRETQYF.